The 21 T cell receptor beta chains reported below all come from one sample, sequenced in a study of blood T cell dynamics during melanoma immunotherapy. As to time point: week 3, after first cycle of checkpoint inhibitor. Generated by immunoSEQ multiplex PCR, the TCRdb table keeps only in-frame clones and is missing some. The profile shows about 7,600 clones, roughly 91% of them singletons. Sample: blood, taken from a patient treated with checkpoint blockade. The receptors here all came from a human donor with melanoma.

The rearrangement uses TRBV6-1 and TRBJ1-2; tentatively, D is TRBD1 (6 bases). Trimming shortened V by 4 bases and J by 5 bases, and 20 bases separated the two germline ends. CDR3 length: 16 residues. CDR1 is MNHNS and CDR2 is SASEGT in the germline V gene. The CDR3 sequence: CASSADWTAVGYGYTF. CDR3 nucleotides: TGTGCCAGCAGTGCGGACTGGACAGCCGTGGGGTATGGCTACACCTTC.

The genes are TRBV11-2 and TRBJ2-7; 10 bases are a match to TRBD2. Germline V gene lookup returns CDR1 SGHAT and CDR2 FQNNGV. This CDR3 has 14 amino acids. V shed 5 bases and J 5 bases; nucleotides not matched to a gene: 6. The CDR3 nucleotides are TGTGCCAGCAGCCAACTAGCGGGATTTAACGAGCAGTACTTC. It translates to CASSQLAGFNEQYF.

The gene calls are TRBV9 and TRBJ1-2; 10 bases align to TRBD1. J was trimmed by 5 bases and V by 3 bases; bases with no gene match: 13. Germline V gene data show CDR1 as SGDLS and CDR2 as YYNGEE. This CDR3 region has 17 residues. The CDR3 is CASSGDRGRLVGYGYTF. The CDR3 DNA reads TGTGCCAGCAGCGGCGACAGGGGGCGCCTGGTGGGGTATGGCTACACCTTC.

This sequence joins TRBV28 and TRBJ1-5, with D maybe TRBD1 (6 bases). Between the trimmed V and J ends, which lost 2 bases and 4 bases, there was a span of 9 bases. Germline loops: CDR1 MDHEN, CDR2 SYDVKM. The CDR3 consists of 14 residues. The DNA of the CDR3 is TGTGCCAGCAGTTTAGTCAGGGGTAATCAGCCCCAGCATTTT. As protein: CASSLVRGNQPQHF.

The J gene is TRBJ2-7, the V gene TRBV6-6; maybe TRBD1 (5 bases). Trimming removed 6 bases at V and 3 bases at J, with 9 bases between. Germline V lookup: CDR1 MNHNY, CDR2 SVGAGI (reference sequence). The length of the CDR3 is 12 residues. The DNA for the CDR3 is TGTGCCAGCAGGGGGCTTATCTACGAGCAGTACTTC. The encoded protein is CASRGLIYEQYF.

The chain uses TRBV30 and TRBJ1-1; D is undetermined. Trimming left V 3 bases short and J 0 bases short, with 5 bases between. The germline CDR1 and CDR2 sequences are GTSNPN and SVGIG (reference sequence). The CDR3 is 12 amino acids. CDR3 sequence: CAWRPMNTEAFF. CDR3 coding DNA: TGTGCCTGGAGGCCAATGAACACTGAAGCTTTCTTT.

V usage is TRBV23-1 and J usage is TRBJ1-1; weak D call: TRBD1 (6 bases). TRBV23-1 is classed as an ORF, of uncertain function. The CDR3 is 15 amino acids. V shed 3 bases and J shed 1 base, with 12 bases lying between them. CDR3 coding DNA: TGCGCCAGCAGTCACTCGGACAGAGAGAACACTGAAGCTTTCTTT. Residues: CASSHSDRENTEAFF.

The chain joins TRBV5-4 to TRBJ2-7; 9 bases fit TRBD2. Germline V lookup: CDR1 SGHNT, CDR2 YYREEE (reference sequence). V was clipped by 3 bases and J by 1 base; unmatched bases: 11. The CDR3 has 17 amino acids. The DNA for the CDR3 is TGTGCCAGCAGCTCCGGTGGGCGGGGGGGTTTGTCCTACGAGCAGTACTTC. This sequence encodes CASSSGGRGGLSYEQYF.

The chain recombines TRBV6-1 with TRBJ2-7; D is perhaps TRBD1 (5 bases). The CDR3 runs 14 residues. V was cut by 6 bases and J by 2 bases, with 14 bases left in between. CDR1 is MNHNS, CDR2 SASEGT, per germline. The CDR3 spells CASSTATGAYEQYF. The DNA of the CDR3 is TGTGCCAGCAGCACCGCCACAGGAGCCTACGAGCAGTACTTC.

This clone was counted a few times. The chain joins TRBV5-1 to TRBJ1-2, with 7 positions matching TRBD1. Unmatched junction bases numbered 8, after V lost 2 bases and J lost 4 bases. The length of the CDR3 is 15 residues. Germline CDR1 SGHRS, CDR2 YFSETQ. CDR3: CASSLAPGQTYGYTF. CDR3 nucleotides: TGCGCCAGCAGCTTAGCACCGGGACAGACCTATGGCTACACCTTC. Full variable domain (remainder filled in from reference TRBV5-1 and TRBJ1-2): KAGVTQTPRYLIKTRGQQVTLSCSPISGHRSVSWYQQTPGQGLQFLFEYFSETQRNKGNFPGRFSGRQFSNSRSEMNVSTLELGDSALYLCASSLAPGQTYGYTFGSGTRLTVV.

This rearrangement joins TRBV5-8 to TRBJ1-4; 7 bases agree with TRBD1. CDR3 length: 14 amino acids. From germline, CDR1 is SGHTS and CDR2 YDEGEE. V shed 4 bases and J 4 bases; nucleotides not matched to a gene: 4. The CDR3 is CASSTTGLNEKLFF. The CDR3 DNA follows: TGTGCCAGCAGCACGACAGGGCTTAATGAAAAACTGTTTTTT.

The rearrangement links TRBV15 to TRBJ2-7; perhaps TRBD2 as D (6 bases). Germline V CDR1 and CDR2: LNHNV, YYDKDF (reference sequence). CDR3 length equals 16 residues. The germline V and J ends were trimmed by 5 bases and 2 bases, with 19 bases remaining between them. In DNA, the CDR3 is TGTGCCACCAGCGACCCAGTGGCGGGATCCGCCTACGAGCAGTACTTC. It translates to CATSDPVAGSAYEQYF.

The V and J genes are TRBV12-5 and TRBJ1-5; TRBD1 matches 8 bases. CDR1 and CDR2 from the germline V gene are LGHNT and FRNRAP. The CDR3 extends over 18 amino acids. V gave up 1 base and J gave up 1 base; unmatched junction bases: 9. The CDR3 spells CASGLAGTGGLSNQPQHF. The CDR3 DNA follows: TGTGCTAGTGGTTTGGCAGGGACAGGTGGATTGAGCAATCAGCCCCAGCATTTT.

The chain combines TRBV9 with TRBJ1-5; D is perhaps TRBD1 (6 bases). Trimming took off 3 bases at V and 0 bases at J, with 10 bases between the two ends. The CDR3 runs to 15 residues. From germline, CDR1 is SGDLS and CDR2 YYNGEE. In DNA form, the CDR3 reads TGTGCCAGCAGCGGGGGACAAAATAGCAATCAGCCCCAGCATTTT. Encoded protein: CASSGGQNSNQPQHF.

The rearrangement links TRBV4-3 to TRBJ1-2; 7 bases are shared with TRBD1. Trimming took 5 bases from V and 1 from J; bases not matched to a gene: 13. CDR3 length: 17 residues. CDR1 is LGHNA, CDR2 YSLEER, per germline. Here the CDR3 DNA reads TGCGCCAGCAGCGAGCGGACAGGATCTAAAATTAACTATGGCTACACCTTC. Residues: CASSERTGSKINYGYTF.

The chain links TRBV5-1 to TRBJ1-1, with unresolved D. The CDR3 covers 13 residues. Germline V gives CDR1 SGHRS, CDR2 YFSETQ. V was pared by 4 bases and J by 4 bases, with 11 bases between. The CDR3 DNA follows: TGCGCCAGCAGCGGGGATGGGGTCACTGAAGCTTTCTTT. Its protein is CASSGDGVTEAFF. Full variable domain (outside the CDR3, taken from reference TRBV5-1 and TRBJ1-1): KAGVTQTPRYLIKTRGQQVTLSCSPISGHRSVSWYQQTPGQGLQFLFEYFSETQRNKGNFPGRFSGRQFSNSRSEMNVSTLELGDSALYLCASSGDGVTEAFFGQGTRLTVV.

The rearrangement joins TRBV5-4 to TRBJ2-1, with 16 bases identical to TRBD2. Germline lookup yields CDR1 SGHNT and CDR2 YYREEE (reference sequence). The CDR3 is 16 amino acids. Unmatched junction bases numbered 8, after V lost 5 bases and J lost 9 bases. The CDR3 DNA reads as TGTGCCAGCAGGTGGGGACTAGCGGGAGGGTCCGGTGAGCAGTTCTTC. Protein product: CASRWGLAGGSGEQFF.

V and J are TRBV6-5 and TRBJ1-2; a possible D gene is TRBD1 (6 bases). V lost 6 bases and J lost 3, with 17 bases in between. The CDR3 runs to 15 residues. The germline gives CDR1 MNHEY, CDR2 SVGAGI. CDR3 nucleotide sequence: TGTGCCAGCAGAATCTTTAGACAGGCCCACTATGGCTACACCTTC. Encoded protein: CASRIFRQAHYGYTF.

This rearrangement joins TRBV7-9 to TRBJ2-1; 10 bases line up with TRBD2. The CDR3 extends over 17 amino acids. Trimming took 0 bases from V and 4 from J; bases not matched to a gene: 6. Germline V gene data show CDR1 as SEHNR and CDR2 as FQNEAQ (reference sequence). CDR3 coding DNA: TGTGCCAGCAGCTTAGCGGGGGGGACTAGCGTATACAATGAGCAGTTCTTC. Translating it yields CASSLAGGTSVYNEQFF.

This clone appeared a single time. The chain is built from TRBV29-1 and TRBJ2-1; 10 positions match TRBD1. V shed 6 bases and J 5 bases; nucleotides not matched to a gene: 10. Per germline, CDR1 SQVTM and CDR2 ANQGSEA. CDR3 length: 15 residues. The CDR3 reads CSVGDRGIPHNEQFF. CDR3 DNA: TGCAGCGTGGGGGACAGGGGAATCCCCCACAATGAGCAGTTCTTC.

The V and J genes are TRBV25-1 and TRBJ1-1; D is perhaps TRBD1 (5 bases). This CDR3 spans 11 amino acids. Trimming pared 10 bases from V and 7 bases from J, leaving 13 bases between. Germline V gene data show CDR1 as MGHDK and CDR2 as SYGVNS. CDR3 amino acids: CATSTGGEAFF. CDR3 coding DNA: TGTGCCACCTCGACCGGGGGTGAAGCTTTCTTT.